A selection of T cell receptor beta chains follows, all from one sample in a study of neoadjuvant anti-PD-1 for oral cavity cancer. Libraries were prepared by immunoSEQ multiplex PCR; TCRdb keeps only in-frame clonotypes and omits some of them. The sample carries about 10,000 clones, 50% to 80% recorded once. Sample: PBMCs, taken after nivolumab (anti-PD-1) treatment. All receptors derive from a person aged 40 to 85 with oral cavity squamous cell carcinoma. Both conserved end residues are part of each CDR3. The D gene is left open where the match is weak. Not every row has a clone size; where given, it reads once, few, many or a size class.

v_gene: TRBV11-2; j_gene: TRBJ1-1; d_gene: TRBD1; abundance: -; CDR3aa: CASNAPGTGNVEAFF; CDR3nt: TGTGCCAGCAACGCTCCCGGGACAGGGAACGTTGAAGCTTTCTTT
v_gene: TRBV4-2; j_gene: TRBJ2-3; d_gene: TRBD2; abundance: -; CDR3aa: CASSRRYRDPLAGPPSTDTQYF; CDR3nt: TGTGCCAGCAGCCGCCGTTACCGGGATCCACTAGCGGGACCCCCCAGCACAGATACGCAGTATTTT
v_gene: TRBV15; j_gene: TRBJ2-7; d_gene: -; abundance: -; CDR3aa: CATSRERGTFYEQYF; CDR3nt: TGTGCCACCAGCAGAGAAAGAGGGACCTTCTACGAGCAGTACTTC
v_gene: TRBV6-5; j_gene: TRBJ2-3; d_gene: -; abundance: -; CDR3aa: CASSYSSHADTQYF; CDR3nt: TGTGCCAGCAGTTATAGCTCGCACGCAGATACGCAGTATTTT
v_gene: TRBV6-5; j_gene: TRBJ2-7; d_gene: TRBD1; abundance: -; CDR3aa: CASSYGTGDEQYF; CDR3nt: TGTGCCAGCAGTTACGGGACAGGGGACGAGCAGTACTTC
v_gene: TRBV19; j_gene: TRBJ1-5; d_gene: -; abundance: -; CDR3aa: CASSPDYAGSNQPQHF; CDR3nt: TGTGCCAGTAGTCCCGACTACGCTGGAAGCAATCAGCCCCAGCATTTT
v_gene: TRBV30; j_gene: TRBJ1-1; d_gene: -; abundance: -; CDR3aa: CAWSVSTGRNTEAFF; CDR3nt: TGTGCCTGGAGTGTGTCGACGGGGCGGAACACTGAAGCTTTCTTT
v_gene: TRBV6-1; j_gene: TRBJ2-7; d_gene: -; abundance: -; CDR3aa: CASSPQSRGSYEQYF; CDR3nt: TGTGCCAGCAGTCCGCAGAGCCGCGGCTCCTACGAGCAGTACTTC
v_gene: TRBV10-2; j_gene: TRBJ2-2; d_gene: TRBD1; abundance: -; CDR3aa: CAVTAGGKGTGELFF; CDR3nt: TGCGCCGTGACGGCAGGGGGCAAAGGCACCGGGGAGCTGTTTTTT
v_gene: TRBV7-6; j_gene: TRBJ2-1; d_gene: TRBD2; abundance: once; CDR3aa: CASSPDLRGEQFF; CDR3nt: TGTGCCAGCAGCCCAGACTTGCGGGGGGAGCAGTTCTTC
v_gene: TRBV7-2; j_gene: TRBJ1-5; d_gene: -; abundance: -; CDR3aa: CASSLGAGRVNQPQHF; CDR3nt: TGTGCCAGCAGCTTAGGGGCAGGTAGAGTTAATCAGCCCCAGCATTTT
v_gene: TRBV5-1; j_gene: TRBJ2-7; d_gene: -; abundance: few; CDR3aa: CASSLRVRTVQSSYEQYF; CDR3nt: TGCGCCAGCAGCTTGAGGGTAAGGACAGTCCAATCCTCCTACGAGCAGTACTTC
v_gene: TRBV6-5; j_gene: TRBJ1-1; d_gene: -; abundance: -; CDR3aa: CASSYSRGRARTEAFF; CDR3nt: TGTGCCAGCAGTTACTCTAGGGGAAGGGCGAGAACTGAAGCTTTCTTT
v_gene: TRBV19; j_gene: TRBJ1-5; d_gene: -; abundance: -; CDR3aa: CASSIGTDNQPQHF; CDR3nt: TGTGCCAGTAGTATAGGGACAGACAATCAGCCCCAGCATTTT
v_gene: TRBV9; j_gene: TRBJ2-2; d_gene: TRBD1; abundance: -; CDR3aa: CASIPSQGTANTGELFF; CDR3nt: TGTGCCAGCATCCCCTCCCAGGGGACAGCGAACACCGGGGAGCTGTTTTTT
v_gene: TRBV19; j_gene: TRBJ2-7; d_gene: TRBD1; abundance: -; CDR3aa: CASSTKADRGSYEQYF; CDR3nt: TGTGCCAGTAGTACGAAGGCAGACAGGGGATCCTACGAGCAGTACTTC
v_gene: TRBV9; j_gene: TRBJ2-3; d_gene: -; abundance: -; CDR3aa: CASSVGFPSDTQYF; CDR3nt: TGTGCCAGCAGCGTAGGGTTCCCCTCAGATACGCAGTATTTT
v_gene: TRBV28; j_gene: TRBJ2-6; d_gene: -; abundance: -; CDR3aa: CASSPRPSSGANVLTF; CDR3nt: TGTGCCAGCAGTCCCCGTCCTTCTTCTGGGGCCAACGTCCTGACTTTC
v_gene: TRBV10-2; j_gene: TRBJ1-2; d_gene: -; abundance: medium-sized; CDR3aa: CASSESALGADGYTF; CDR3nt: TGCGCCAGCAGTGAGTCGGCCCTCGGGGCGGACGGCTACACCTTC
v_gene: TRBV7-6; j_gene: TRBJ1-6; d_gene: TRBD1; abundance: few; CDR3aa: CASSRDRTQSPLHF; CDR3nt: TGTGCCAGCAGCCGGGACAGGACCCAGTCACCCCTCCACTTT
v_gene: TRBV30; j_gene: TRBJ2-2; d_gene: -; abundance: once; CDR3aa: CAWILMGAGSSRELFF; CDR3nt: TGTGCCTGGATTCTCATGGGAGCAGGGAGTAGTAGGGAGCTGTTTTTT
v_gene: TRBV19; j_gene: TRBJ2-3; d_gene: -; abundance: -; CDR3aa: CASSIGTSADTQYF; CDR3nt: TGTGCCAGTAGTATAGGGACCAGCGCAGATACGCAGTATTTT
v_gene: TRBV7-2; j_gene: TRBJ1-5; d_gene: -; abundance: once; CDR3aa: CASSSTTVNQPQHF; CDR3nt: TGTGCCAGCAGCTCTACGACGGTCAATCAGCCCCAGCATTTT
v_gene: TRBV19; j_gene: TRBJ1-1; d_gene: -; abundance: few; CDR3aa: CASSPPRMNTEAFF; CDR3nt: TGTGCCAGTAGCCCCCCCAGGATGAACACTGAAGCTTTCTTT
v_gene: TRBV13; j_gene: TRBJ2-7; d_gene: TRBD2; abundance: few; CDR3aa: CASSLGGGSYEQYF; CDR3nt: TGTGCCAGCAGCTTGGGCGGGGGTTCCTACGAGCAGTACTTC
v_gene: TRBV15; j_gene: TRBJ2-1; d_gene: -; abundance: -; CDR3aa: CATSRGVGRVKEQFF; CDR3nt: TGTGCCACCAGCAGAGGTGTGGGCAGGGTCAAAGAGCAGTTCTTC
v_gene: TRBV5-5; j_gene: TRBJ1-3; d_gene: -; abundance: -; CDR3aa: CASSLDGRESSGNTIYF; CDR3nt: TGTGCCAGCAGCTTGGATGGTAGGGAGAGCTCTGGAAACACCATATATTTT
v_gene: TRBV5-1; j_gene: TRBJ2-3; d_gene: -; abundance: -; CDR3aa: CASSDTLSTDTQYF; CDR3nt: TGCGCCAGCAGCGATACATTGAGCACAGATACGCAGTATTTT
v_gene: TRBV5-4; j_gene: TRBJ2-3; d_gene: TRBD2; abundance: few; CDR3aa: CASSSGLAATDTQYF; CDR3nt: TGTGCCAGCAGCTCGGGACTAGCGGCTACAGATACGCAGTATTTT
v_gene: TRBV7-9; j_gene: TRBJ2-1; d_gene: TRBD2; abundance: -; CDR3aa: CASSPPGTRYNEQFF; CDR3nt: TGTGCCAGCAGCCCCCCCGGGACTAGATACAATGAGCAGTTCTTC
v_gene: TRBV5-1; j_gene: TRBJ1-1; d_gene: -; abundance: -; CDR3aa: CASAFRPGGEAFF; CDR3nt: TGCGCCAGCGCTTTTCGGCCGGGAGGTGAAGCTTTCTTT
v_gene: TRBV28; j_gene: TRBJ1-6; d_gene: -; abundance: -; CDR3aa: CASLETNGSLHF; CDR3nt: TGTGCCAGCCTAGAGACGAACGGGTCCCTCCACTTT
v_gene: TRBV4-2; j_gene: TRBJ1-4; d_gene: TRBD1; abundance: -; CDR3aa: CASSQVSDRGREKLFF; CDR3nt: TGTGCCAGCAGCCAAGTTTCAGACAGGGGTCGGGAAAAACTGTTTTTT
v_gene: TRBV27; j_gene: TRBJ2-7; d_gene: -; abundance: few; CDR3aa: CASSLLGSSGEQYF; CDR3nt: TGTGCCAGCAGTTTACTCGGGAGCAGTGGAGAGCAGTACTTC
v_gene: TRBV28; j_gene: TRBJ1-1; d_gene: -; abundance: -; CDR3aa: CASSGGRGAFPPTEAFF; CDR3nt: TGTGCCAGCAGTGGTGGTAGGGGCGCGTTCCCCCCCACTGAAGCTTTCTTT
v_gene: TRBV5-4; j_gene: TRBJ2-1; d_gene: -; abundance: -; CDR3aa: CASSSGLTYNEQFF; CDR3nt: TGTGCCAGCAGCTCCGGACTCACCTACAATGAGCAGTTCTTC
v_gene: TRBV5-1; j_gene: TRBJ2-3; d_gene: -; abundance: -; CDR3aa: CASSYSTDTQYF; CDR3nt: TGCGCCAGCAGTTACAGCACAGATACGCAGTATTTT
v_gene: TRBV11-3; j_gene: TRBJ2-2; d_gene: -; abundance: -; CDR3aa: CASRHSGTTGELFF; CDR3nt: TGTGCCAGCAGGCATAGCGGAACGACCGGGGAGCTGTTTTTT
v_gene: TRBV5-6; j_gene: TRBJ2-7; d_gene: TRBD1; abundance: -; CDR3aa: CASSFGQGMSSYEQYF; CDR3nt: TGTGCCAGCAGCTTCGGACAGGGAATGAGCTCCTACGAGCAGTACTTC
v_gene: TRBV30; j_gene: TRBJ2-7; d_gene: -; abundance: -; CDR3aa: CAWRELISYEQYF; CDR3nt: TGTGCCTGGAGGGAGTTGATCTCCTACGAGCAGTACTTC